The TCR beta chain under discussion was sequenced for a study of blood T cell repertoires in COVID-19. Assay used: immunoSEQ multiplex PCR; TCRdb lists only in-frame clones, some missing. The profile shows 150,000 or so clones, under 95% of them singletons. Sequences were obtained from peripheral blood. The source of this sequence is a man between 18 and 29 years old with acute or convalescent COVID-19.

The CDR3 is CASSPTGYYGYTF. The CDR3 bases are TGTGCCAGCAGTCCAACAGGGTATTATGGCTACACCTTC. The gene calls are TRBV27 and TRBJ1-2; perhaps TRBD1 as D (6 bases). The germline V and J ends were trimmed by 5 bases and 5 bases, with 12 bases remaining between them. Germline lookup yields CDR1 MNHEY and CDR2 SMNVEV (reference sequence). The CDR3 is made up of 13 amino acids.